This T cell receptor (beta chain) is drawn from a study of shared clonotypes between healthy human individuals. Study-level results: There were few donors, and this limited the genetic and exposure-history diversity represented.

Terminally differentiated effector memory CD45RA+ cells were excluded by CCR7 positive selection of CD45RO-negative cells. J was trimmed by 0 bases and V by 0 bases; bases with no gene match: 8. Germline V gene sequence: CDR1 SGDLS, CDR2 YYNGEE. CDR3 size: 19 residues. Concerning this clone itself: What it recognizes is unknown.

This was a deep-level run. Original analysis: ImmunoSEQ yielded junction-only sequences lacking quality scores, so filtering differed. Sequenced by immunoSEQ multiplex PCR; TCRdb stores in-frame clones only, minus some. Clone size and V and J calls were adopted from that table, with D and trimming inferred from the DNA. Here the sample spans hundreds of thousands of clones, 85% to 95% being singletons. This receptor was obtained from a young woman in good health. This chain joins TRBV9 and TRBJ2-1; 11 nucleotides align to TRBD2. The sample was naive CD8+ T cells sorted from blood. The CDR3 is CASSVDLAGGLGSYNEQFF. The CDR3 region has the DNA TGTGCCAGCAGCGTAGATCTAGCGGGAGGATTAGGCTCCTACAATGAGCAGTTCTTC.